Each of the 10 T cell receptor beta chains below was sequenced from the same sample in a study of T cell repertoires in cytomegalovirus infection. MiXCR, run by TCRdb on the reads, gives a single entry per CDR3 protein. Among 60,000 to 80,000 distinct CDR3 sequences listed, over 20% were seen once. Which antigens these TCRs recognize remains unknown. The sample was CD8+ T cells from cultured PBMCs, taken from culture after CMV antigen stimulation. These receptors were taken from a human donor in good health (CMV status not recorded). Some clones in this sample may be carry-over from other donors' samples.

Turning to this clonotype: Since a much larger clone is just one base distant, this may be a read error. The chain links TRBV6-2 or TRBV6-3 to TRBJ2-7, with D perhaps given as TRBD1 or TRBD2 (5 bases each). The CDR3 sequence is 12 residues long. From germline, CDR1 is MNHEY and CDR2 SVGEGT. Trimming took off 4 bases at V and 3 bases at J, with 7 bases between the two ends. The CDR3 DNA is TGTGCCAGCAGTTGGGGGAGCTACGAGCAGTACTTC. Protein product: CASSWGSYEQYF.

This rearrangement joins TRBV20-1 to TRBJ2-7; 11 bases match TRBD1. The junction had 3 bases not matched to a gene; V was cut back by 5 bases and J by 3 bases. Germline loops: CDR1 DFQATT, CDR2 SNEGSKA (reference sequence). The CDR3 spans 13 residues. The DNA for the CDR3 is TGCAGTGCTTCCGGGACAGGGGGCTACGAGCAGTACTTC. Translating it yields CSASGTGGYEQYF.

This clonotype was observed a handful of times. CDR3 in amino acids: CASSIRDGPSYEQYF. The CDR3 nucleotides are TGTGCCAGCAGCATCCGGGACGGACCCTCCTACGAGCAGTACTTC. The chain carries TRBV7-2 and TRBJ2-7; D tentatively reads TRBD1 or TRBD2 (5 bases each). V was cut by 5 bases and J by 0 bases, with 14 bases left in between. CDR1 and CDR2 (germline): SGHTA, FQGNSA. This CDR3 spans 15 amino acids.

V is TRBV9 and J is TRBJ1-2; TRBD1 matches 11 bases. The CDR3 totals 17 residues. The germline V gene has CDR1 SGDLS and CDR2 YYNGEE. The J segment lost 5 bases and the V segment lost 4 bases, leaving 13 bases of the junction unmatched. The CDR3 nucleotides read TGTGCCAGCAGCCCCCGCTCCCCGGGGACAGGGGGATATGGCTACACCTTC. This sequence encodes CASSPRSPGTGGYGYTF.

There are a few counts of this clonotype. This chain links TRBV7-6 with TRBJ2-3; perhaps TRBD1 as D (6 bases). This CDR3 contains 15 residues. The V gene's germline CDR1 is SGHVS and CDR2 FNYEAQ. V lost 0 bases to trimming and J lost 1 base, with 8 bases between them. CDR3 in DNA: TGTGCCAGCAGCTTAGCGGCAGGGGGCACAGATACGCAGTATTTT. Translated, it gives CASSLAAGGTDTQYF.

This clonotype was seen just once. The gene calls are TRBV4-1 and TRBJ1-1; 7 bases match TRBD1. Germline loops: CDR1 MGHRA, CDR2 YSYEKL. The CDR3 extends over 13 amino acids. Trimming took 4 bases from V and 3 from J; bases not matched to a gene: 2. This CDR3 reads CASSRDSYTEAFF. CDR3 nucleotide sequence: TGCGCCAGCAGCCGGGACAGTTACACTGAAGCTTTCTTT.

In its sample, this clonotype was seen a few times. The CDR3 sequence is CASSPWTGFDYGYTF. The DNA of the CDR3 is TGTGCCAGCAGTCCATGGACGGGGTTCGACTATGGCTACACCTTC. This rearrangement joins TRBV28 to TRBJ1-2; D not resolved. CDR3 size: 15 residues. Germline CDR1 reads MDHEN; CDR2 reads SYDVKM. The V end was cut by 5 bases, the J end by 3 bases, with 16 bases between.

The sample holds a few counts of this clonotype. The gene calls are TRBV15 and TRBJ2-7; maybe TRBD2 (6 bases). Germline V gene lookup returns CDR1 LNHNV and CDR2 YYDKDF (reference sequence). The CDR3 has 16 residues. V was clipped by 9 bases and J by 0 bases, with 21 bases between them. CDR3 in amino acids: CATSPQHGGYSYEQYF. The CDR3 region has the DNA TGTGCCACGTCGCCGCAGCACGGGGGATACTCCTACGAGCAGTACTTC. Full variable domain (rest looked up from reference TRBV15 and TRBJ2-7): DAMVIQNPRYQVTQFGKPVTLSCSQTLNHNVMYWYQQKSSQAPKLLFHYYDKDFNNEADTPDNFQSRRPNTSFCFLDIRSPGLGDTAMYLCATSPQHGGYSYEQYFGPGTRLTVT.

V and J are TRBV6-2 or TRBV6-3 and TRBJ1-2, with D uncertain. This CDR3 is built from 18 residues. Deletions cut 0 bases from V and 0 bases from J, with 17 bases between. The V gene's germline CDR1 is MNHEY and CDR2 SVGEGT. CDR3 in amino acids: CASSYSREEPITNYGYTF. The DNA of the CDR3 is TGTGCCAGCAGTTACTCGAGGGAGGAACCCATAACTAACTATGGCTACACCTTC.

This clonotype was recorded a few times. DNA for the CDR3: TGTGCCAGCAGCTTGCTACACACCGGGGAGCTGTTTTTT. It specifies CASSLLHTGELFF. The chain has TRBV7-8 and TRBJ2-2, with D unclear. V was cut by 3 bases and J by 3 bases, with 5 bases left in between. The CDR3 runs 13 residues. Germline CDR1 SGHVS, CDR2 FQNEAQ.